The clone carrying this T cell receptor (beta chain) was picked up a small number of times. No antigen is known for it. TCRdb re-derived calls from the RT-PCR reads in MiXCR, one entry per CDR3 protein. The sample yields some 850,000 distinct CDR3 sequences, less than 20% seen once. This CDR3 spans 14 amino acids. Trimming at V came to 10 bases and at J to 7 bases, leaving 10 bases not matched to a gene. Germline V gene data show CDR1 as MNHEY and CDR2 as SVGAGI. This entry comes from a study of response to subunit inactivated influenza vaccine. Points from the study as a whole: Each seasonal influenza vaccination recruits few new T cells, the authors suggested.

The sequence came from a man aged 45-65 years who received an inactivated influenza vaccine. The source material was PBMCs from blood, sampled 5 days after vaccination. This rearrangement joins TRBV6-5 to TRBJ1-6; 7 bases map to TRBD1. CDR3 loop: CATTYTGENSPLHF. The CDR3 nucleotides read TGTGCCACCACTTATACAGGGGAGAATTCACCCCTCCACTTT.